The T cell receptor beta chain under discussion was sequenced for a study of blood T cell repertoires in COVID-19. Unmatched junction bases numbered 3, after V lost 5 bases and J lost 3 bases. There are 13 residues in the CDR3. CDR1 and CDR2 (germline): SGHRS, YFSETQ. The assay was immunoSEQ multiplex PCR, and TCRdb's table has in-frame clones only and misses some. This table holds more than 400,000 clones, 87% found once. Sequencing input: PBMCs or T cells enriched from blood (not recorded which). The TCR comes from a woman under 30 who had recovered from COVID-19. The rearrangement joins TRBV5-1 to TRBJ2-7, with TRBD1 identical over 9 bases. The CDR3 bases are TGCGCCAGCAGGGGACAGGGAAGCTACGAGCAGTACTTC. As protein: CASRGQGSYEQYF.